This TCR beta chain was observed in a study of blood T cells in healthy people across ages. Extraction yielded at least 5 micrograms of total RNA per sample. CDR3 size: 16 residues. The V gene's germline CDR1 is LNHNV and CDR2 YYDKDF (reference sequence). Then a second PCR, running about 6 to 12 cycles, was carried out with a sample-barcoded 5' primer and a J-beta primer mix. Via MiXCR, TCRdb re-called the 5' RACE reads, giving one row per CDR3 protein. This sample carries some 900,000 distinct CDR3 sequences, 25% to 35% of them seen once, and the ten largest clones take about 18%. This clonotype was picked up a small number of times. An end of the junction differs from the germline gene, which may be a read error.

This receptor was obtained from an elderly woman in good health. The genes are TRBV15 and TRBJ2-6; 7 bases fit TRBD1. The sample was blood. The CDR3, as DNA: TGTGCCACCAGCACCTACAGGGGATCCGGGGCCAACGTCCGGACTTTC. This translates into CATSTYRGSGANVRTF.